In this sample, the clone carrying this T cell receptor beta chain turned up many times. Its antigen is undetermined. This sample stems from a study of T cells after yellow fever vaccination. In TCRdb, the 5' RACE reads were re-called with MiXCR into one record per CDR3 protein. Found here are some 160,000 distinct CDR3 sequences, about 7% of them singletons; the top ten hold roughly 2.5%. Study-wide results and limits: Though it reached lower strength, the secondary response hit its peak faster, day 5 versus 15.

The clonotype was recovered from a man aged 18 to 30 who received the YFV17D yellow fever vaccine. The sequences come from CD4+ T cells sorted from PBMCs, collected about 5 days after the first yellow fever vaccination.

The CDR3, as DNA: TGCAGTGCTACGGGGGGTTCCAATCAGCCCCAGCATTTT. Protein: CSATGGSNQPQHF. The genes are TRBV20-1 and TRBJ1-5; TRBD1 might be the D (5 bases). CDR1 is DFQATT, CDR2 SNEGSKA, per germline (reference sequence). The V end lost 4 bases, the J end lost 3 bases, and 10 bases lay between the germline ends. This CDR3 spans 13 amino acids.